A selection of T cell receptor beta chains follows, all from one sample in a study of monozygotic twins with inflammatory bowel disease. One entry per CDR3 protein, without DNA, is what TCRdb gives after re-calling the 5' RACE reads. Its table records around 380,000 distinct CDR3 sequences. The sample comprised blood. Receptors were obtained from a human donor with ulcerative colitis or Crohn's disease, or a healthy co-twin of an affected twin (not recorded which). Both conserved end residues are part of each CDR3.

v_gene	j_gene	CDR3aa
TRBV20-1	TRBJ2-7	CSALSSGGTSYEQYF
TRBV11-2	TRBJ1-4	CASSPRMGSGEKLFF
TRBV7-2	TRBJ2-1	CASSLGTGVNNEQFF
TRBV28	TRBJ2-3	CASRVVPDTQYF
TRBV5-4	TRBJ2-1	CASSLGGQVGEQFF
TRBV13	TRBJ2-3	CASSKTGVDTQYF
TRBV7-9	TRBJ2-7	CASSLAVLRGGYEQYF
TRBV15	TRBJ1-2	CATSLRQRGYTF
TRBV5-1	TRBJ2-5	CASSSLGGLYQETQYF
TRBV29-1	TRBJ1-2	CSVDLVDYGYTF
TRBV15	TRBJ1-1	CATSRDRGYTEAFF
TRBV9	TRBJ2-1	CASSVELAGGDEQFF
TRBV7-9	TRBJ2-1	CASTGDLRNEQFF
TRBV12-3/TRBV12-4	TRBJ2-7	CASSPQGQVAYEQYF
TRBV6-5	TRBJ2-7	CASSYISAGGTYEQYF
TRBV21-1	TRBJ2-7	CASSKALSVNKGEQYF
TRBV24-1	TRBJ2-5	CATGPRHRTGSRYQETQYF
TRBV29-1	TRBJ2-1	CSVGGLAGVDYNEQFF
TRBV7-9	TRBJ2-7	CASSLDSGLGEQYF
TRBV4-1	TRBJ1-1	CASSPLQGFGTEAFF
TRBV5-1	TRBJ2-5	CASSFGQGETQYF
TRBV7-3	TRBJ2-3	CASSSEGTDTQYF